These 24 T cell receptor beta chains came from one sample sequenced in a study of beta chain features in type 1 diabetes (dated by TCRdb to the late 2010s). What the work shows at the level of the full study, not this receptor alone: In all four CD4+ subsets, TCRB CDR3 length was moderately but significantly shorter in type 1 diabetes patients.

Antigen specificity for these receptors is unknown. The library was prepared using the immunoSEQ multiplex PCR assay. The entire isolated RNA was reverse transcribed using the High Capacity cDNA Reverse Transcription Kit, and thus expressed TCRB transcripts were sequenced. The table was pulled from immuneACCESS by TCRdb, which kept in-frame rearrangements only. Such tables lose some clones; where checked, under half of the loss comes from unresolved V genes, and the rest has no known cause. The sample includes some 360,000 clones, with around a tenth observed a single time. Together, the top ten hold around 0.66% of the sample. Source material: central memory CD4+ T cells from blood. All receptors derive from a man aged 25 to 40 with type 1 diabetes.

The rearrangement links TRBV5-6 to TRBJ2-1; 10 bases align to TRBD2. With V trimmed by 4 bases and J by 3 bases, 10 bases remained unmatched. Per the germline V gene, CDR1 is SGHDT and CDR2 is YYEEEE. The CDR3 is 17 residues long. The CDR3 reads CASSPGLAAQFYNEQFF. The CDR3 coding sequence is TGTGCCAGCAGCCCAGGACTAGCGGCCCAATTCTACAATGAGCAGTTCTTC. Full variable domain (rest looked up from reference TRBV5-6 and TRBJ2-1): DAGVTQSPTHLIKTRGQQVTLRCSPKSGHDTVSWYQQALGQGPQFIFQYYEEEERQRGNFPDRFSGHQFPNYSSELNVNALLLGDSALYLCASSPGLAAQFYNEQFFGPGTRLTVL.

This clone was detected ten times or more. The V call is TRBV14, the J call TRBJ1-2; 8 nucleotides match TRBD1. Per the germline V gene, CDR1 is SGHDN and CDR2 is FVKESK. The CDR3 consists of 15 residues. V shed 0 bases, J shed 8 bases, and the junction held 8 bases outside the gene matches. CDR3 loop: CASSQEPRGLKGYTF. CDR3 bases: TGTGCCAGCAGCCAAGAACCCAGGGGGCTGAAAGGCTACACCTTC.

The rearrangement links TRBV4-1 to TRBJ2-3, with 7 positions matching TRBD2. The CDR3 is 15 amino acids. V lost 0 bases to trimming and J lost 4 bases; unmatched junction nucleotides: 4. Germline V gene sequence: CDR1 MGHRA, CDR2 YSYEKL. CDR3 in amino acids: CASSQDGRGADTQYF. CDR3 nucleotide sequence: TGCGCCAGCAGCCAAGATGGCCGGGGGGCAGATACGCAGTATTTT.

This clone was detected only a few times. This chain joins TRBV5-6 and TRBJ1-1, with no clear D. From germline, CDR1 is SGHDT and CDR2 YYEEEE. The V end lost 4 bases, the J end lost 3 bases, and 7 bases lay between the germline ends. This CDR3 contains 12 residues. The CDR3 loop reads CASSQRHTEAFF. Here the CDR3 DNA reads TGTGCCAGCAGCCAAAGACACACTGAAGCTTTCTTT.

This clone was seen at least ten times. The CDR3: CASSNGNSGANVLTF. CDR3 sequence (DNA): TGTGCCAGCAGCAATGGCAACTCTGGGGCCAACGTCCTGACTTTC. The chain carries TRBV7-3 and TRBJ2-6; D is uncertain. Germline values: CDR1 SGHTA, CDR2 FQGTGA. There are 15 residues in the CDR3. Trimming removed 5 bases at V and 0 bases at J, with 8 bases between.

This clone came up a few times. The V call is TRBV2, the J call TRBJ1-2, with D tentatively TRBD1 (5 bases). V dropped 6 bases and J dropped 4 bases, with 15 bases sitting between them. The germline CDR1 and CDR2 sequences are SNHLY and FYNNEI. This CDR3 spans 14 amino acids. CDR3 loop: CASRRERDFYGYTF. The CDR3, as DNA: TGTGCCAGCAGAAGGGAAAGGGACTTCTATGGCTACACCTTC.

A few counts support this clone. The chain is built from TRBV28 and TRBJ2-7, with 9 bases aligning to TRBD1. This CDR3 contains 16 residues. Losses at the gene ends were 6 bases for V and 0 bases for J; bases not matched to a gene: 9. Germline V gene sequence: CDR1 MDHEN, CDR2 SYDVKM. The CDR3 is CASSAFPGQGSYEQYF. In nucleotides, the CDR3 is TGTGCCAGCAGCGCCTTCCCGGGACAGGGCTCCTACGAGCAGTACTTC.

The V and J genes are TRBV29-1 and TRBJ2-5; D may be TRBD1 or TRBD2 (6 bases each). The CDR3 runs to 14 residues. V gave up 7 bases and J gave up 2 bases, with 17 bases separating them. From germline, CDR1 is SQVTM and CDR2 ANQGSEA. CDR3 residues: CSAAKGGRQETQYF. Here the CDR3 DNA reads TGCAGCGCCGCGAAAGGGGGGAGGCAAGAGACCCAGTACTTC.

The chain is built from TRBV7-2 and TRBJ2-7; D is unclear. V lost 2 bases and J 2 bases, leaving 4 bases between the germline ends. Germline V CDR1 and CDR2: SGHTA, FQGNSA. The CDR3 is made up of 12 amino acids. The CDR3 region is CASSLMAYEQYF. CDR3 DNA sequence: TGTGCCAGCAGCTTAATGGCCTACGAGCAGTACTTC.

This clone was picked up many times. The V call is TRBV28, the J call TRBJ2-2; the D is unclear. The V gene's germline CDR1 is MDHEN and CDR2 SYDVKM. The V end was cut by 6 bases, the J end by 2 bases, with 13 bases between. The CDR3 extends over 15 amino acids. The CDR3 loop is CASRPLQDNTGELFF. The CDR3 nucleotides read TGTGCCAGCAGACCTCTCCAGGACAACACCGGGGAGCTGTTTTTT.

The gene calls are TRBV7-3 and TRBJ2-1; D is unresolved. Trimming removed 5 bases from V and 10 bases from J, with 12 bases in between. From germline, CDR1 is SGHTA and CDR2 FQGTGA. The CDR3 loop spans 12 amino acids. The CDR3, as DNA: TGTGCCAGCAGCCCCCAGCCAGGAGAGCAGTTCTTC. Its translation: CASSPQPGEQFF.

This clone was detected a few times. The chain joins TRBV5-1 to TRBJ2-7; TRBD2 is a possible D gene (5 bases). This CDR3 comprises 14 residues. V was trimmed by 4 bases and J by 3 bases, leaving 14 bases between them. CDR1 is SGHRS and CDR2 is YFSETQ in the germline V gene. This chain's CDR3 is CASSKADELYEQYF. The CDR3 region has the DNA TGCGCCAGCAGCAAAGCGGATGAACTCTACGAGCAGTACTTC.

The chain joins TRBV5-1 to TRBJ2-1; TRBD2 aligns across 11 bases. Unmatched junction bases numbered 8, after V lost 4 bases and J lost 5 bases. Germline assignment: CDR1 SGHRS and CDR2 YFSETQ. This CDR3 is built from 16 residues. In DNA form, the CDR3 reads TGCGCCAGCAGCAGAACCGGGACTAGCGGAAACAATGAGCAGTTCTTC. It codes for CASSRTGTSGNNEQFF. The complete variable domain, with remaining parts taken from reference TRBV5-1 and TRBJ2-1, reads KAGVTQTPRYLIKTRGQQVTLSCSPISGHRSVSWYQQTPGQGLQFLFEYFSETQRNKGNFPGRFSGRQFSNSRSEMNVSTLELGDSALYLCASSRTGTSGNNEQFFGPGTRLTVL.

Many counts were recorded for this clone. V and J are TRBV2 and TRBJ2-7; D gene unclear. The CDR3 length is 12 residues. Germline CDR1 SNHLY, CDR2 FYNNEI. Trimming pared 3 bases from V and 4 bases from J, leaving 7 bases between. The CDR3 nucleotides are TGTGCCAGCAGTGATATAGGGTACGAGCAGTACTTC. Protein sequence: CASSDIGYEQYF. The whole variable domain, remainder taken from reference TRBV2 and TRBJ2-7, is EPEVTQTPSHQVTQMGQEVILRCVPISNHLYFYWYRQILGQKVEFLVSFYNNEISEKSEIFDDQFSVERPDGSNFTLKIRSTKLEDSAMYFCASSDIGYEQYFGPGTRLTVT.

In this sample, this clone turned up a few times. The chain has TRBV4-3 and TRBJ2-1; D gene uncertain. From germline, CDR1 is LGHNA and CDR2 YSLEER. V lost 1 base and J 2 bases, leaving 9 bases between the germline ends. The CDR3 is 15 amino acids. The CDR3 nucleotides are TGCGCCAGCAGCCAAGGGCCCGAAACCTACAATGAGCAGTTCTTC. Its protein product is CASSQGPETYNEQFF.

This clone appeared a few times. Additional DNA sequences in this sample encode the identical CDR3. V usage is TRBV11-3 and J usage is TRBJ2-3, with D possibly being TRBD2 (6 bases). Germline V gene data show CDR1 as SGHNT and CDR2 as YENEEA. V was shortened by 5 bases and J by 0 bases, with 9 bases between the two germline ends. This CDR3 is 14 amino acids long. DNA of the CDR3: TGTGCCAGCAGCCTCCGGGGGAGCACAGATACGCAGTATTTT. Translation: CASSLRGSTDTQYF.

This clone has only a few counts. CDR3 nucleotide sequence: TGCAGCTTCCTCCTTATGCCGGGACAGACCCTAGGCTATGGCTACACCTTC. The encoded protein is CSFLLMPGQTLGYGYTF. The gene calls are TRBV29-1 and TRBJ1-2, with 7 bases matching TRBD1. The CDR3 is 17 amino acids. Germline V gene data show CDR1 as SQVTM and CDR2 as ANQGSEA. V shed 8 bases, J shed 4 bases, and the junction held 22 bases outside the gene matches.

The CDR3 loop reads CASSRTGTGNTGELFF. The CDR3 DNA reads TGTGCCAGCAGCCGGACCGGGACGGGGAACACCGGGGAGCTGTTTTTT. The V gene is TRBV9, the J gene TRBJ2-2, with D tentatively TRBD1 or TRBD2 (5 bases each). CDR3 size: 16 residues. Germline-derived CDR1 and CDR2 are SGDLS and YYNGEE. Trimming took 4 bases from V and 1 from J, leaving 14 bases between them. The full variable domain, its missing parts supplied by reference TRBV9 and TRBJ2-2, is DSGVTQTPKHLITATGQRVTLRCSPRSGDLSVYWYQQSLDQGLQFLIQYYNGEERAKGNILERFSAQQFPDLHSELNLSSLELGDSALYFCASSRTGTGNTGELFFGEGSRLTVL.

The gene calls are TRBV27 and TRBJ2-7; 10 bases line up with TRBD1. Unmatched junction bases numbered 6, after V lost 5 bases and J lost 2 bases. Germline loops: CDR1 MNHEY, CDR2 SMNVEV (reference sequence). CDR3 length equals 15 residues. This chain's CDR3 is CASSLRGQGAYEQYF. The CDR3, as DNA: TGTGCCAGCAGTCTCCGAGGACAGGGGGCCTACGAGCAGTACTTC.

In this sample, this clone turned up a few times. V gene TRBV7-9 combines with J gene TRBJ2-3; 8 bases are shared with TRBD1. The CDR3 is made up of 16 amino acids. Germline CDR1 is SEHNR and CDR2 is FQNEAQ (reference sequence). V lost 1 base, J lost 1 base, and 4 bases stayed unmatched. CDR3 DNA: TGTGCCAGCAGCTTAGGACAGGGGTTGGGCACAGATACGCAGTATTTT. Its protein is CASSLGQGLGTDTQYF.

This sequence joins TRBV29-1 and TRBJ2-5; 11 positions agree with TRBD1. In germline, CDR1 is SQVTM, CDR2 ANQGSEA. The CDR3 totals 14 residues. The trim removed 7 bases at V and 4 bases at J, leaving 8 bases unmatched. Written as DNA, the CDR3 is TGCAGCGCATCTGGACAGGGGGCAGCAGAGACCCAGTACTTC. Translating gives CSASGQGAAETQYF.

The chain combines TRBV5-4 with TRBJ2-3; 8 bases line up with TRBD2. Trimming took 4 bases from V and 0 from J; bases not matched to a gene: 4. Germline V gene lookup returns CDR1 SGHNT and CDR2 YYREEE (reference sequence). This CDR3 spans 15 amino acids. In DNA form, the CDR3 reads TGTGCCAGCAGCCCCCGGGGGGGGAGCACAGATACGCAGTATTTT. It yields the protein CASSPRGGSTDTQYF.

This clone was counted at least ten times. V is TRBV2 and J is TRBJ2-5; a possible D gene is TRBD2 (8 bases). The CDR3 sequence is 15 residues long. V was trimmed by 5 bases and J by 9 bases, leaving 22 bases between them. Germline values: CDR1 SNHLY, CDR2 FYNNEI. The chain's CDR3 is CASSISGQREMAQYF. The CDR3, as DNA: TGTGCCAGCAGTATCTCGGGACAGCGGGAGATGGCCCAGTACTTC.

A note on this clone: This CDR3 is also generated by other DNA sequences in the sample. The rearrangement links TRBV7-2 to TRBJ2-5; 7 bases line up with TRBD1. J lost 4 bases, V lost 1 base, and 0 bases had no gene match. The germline V gene encodes CDR1 SGHTA and CDR2 FQGNSA. CDR3 length equals 13 residues. The CDR3 reads CASSLGQGETQYF. CDR3 DNA: TGTGCCAGCAGCTTAGGACAGGGAGAGACCCAGTACTTC. Full variable domain (outside the CDR3, taken from reference TRBV7-2 and TRBJ2-5): GAGVSQSPSNKVTEKGKDVELRCDPISGHTALYWYRQSLGQGLEFLIYFQGNSAPDKSGLPSDRFSAERTGGSVSTLTIQRTQQEDSAVYLCASSLGQGETQYFGPGTRLLVL.